The 24 T cell receptor beta chains presented below share a single source sample, sequenced in a study of shared clonotypes between healthy human individuals. Repertoires were generated with immunoSEQ multiplex PCR, while TCRdb's copy carries only in-frame clones and drops some. The sample yields about 610,000 clones, approximately 97% seen once. Sequencing was carried out using naive CD4+ T cells sorted from blood. Subset defined: CD45RA+ positively selected. Every receptor here comes from a woman in her twenties or thirties in good health.

The chain has TRBV11-2 and TRBJ2-7; D is uncertain. Germline V gene sequence: CDR1 SGHAT, CDR2 FQNNGV. Trimming removed 1 base at V and 5 bases at J, with 18 bases between. The CDR3 runs to 16 residues. CDR3 sequence: CASSLGAVQVVDEQYF. DNA for the CDR3: TGTGCCAGCAGCTTAGGGGCGGTCCAGGTTGTAGACGAGCAGTACTTC.

A note on this clone: Other DNA sequences from this sample encode an identical CDR3 as well. The chain has TRBV5-1 and TRBJ2-7; TRBD1 aligns across 9 bases. Germline V gives CDR1 SGHRS, CDR2 YFSETQ. This CDR3 has 14 amino acids. J lost 2 bases, V lost 3 bases, and 3 bases had no gene match. CDR3 DNA sequence: TGCGCCAGCAGCTCCGGGACAGGGACCTACGAGCAGTACTTC. Protein product: CASSSGTGTYEQYF.

This sequence joins TRBV5-1 and TRBJ1-2, with 7 bases that match TRBD1. The CDR3 runs 14 residues. The V gene's germline CDR1 is SGHRS and CDR2 YFSETQ. J was trimmed by 5 bases and V by 3 bases; bases with no gene match: 7. In DNA, the CDR3 is TGCGCCAGCAGCTGGAATGGACAGGCGTATGGCTACACCTTC. Residues: CASSWNGQAYGYTF.

The chain couples TRBV10-1 to TRBJ2-7; 7 nucleotides align to TRBD1. Per germline, CDR1 WNHNN and CDR2 SYGVQD (reference sequence). The junction had 10 bases not matched to a gene; V was cut back by 6 bases and J by 5 bases. CDR3 length equals 14 residues. CDR3 loop: CASSEQGKVHEQYF. In DNA form, the CDR3 reads TGCGCCAGCAGCGAACAGGGGAAGGTTCACGAGCAGTACTTC.

This clone is a singleton in its sample. The genes are TRBV2 and TRBJ2-5; D is undetermined. The CDR3 has 13 amino acids. The germline V gene has CDR1 SNHLY and CDR2 FYNNEI. Between the trimmed V and J ends, which lost 2 bases and 1 base, there was a span of 5 bases. The CDR3 spells CASSEQIQETQYF. The CDR3 DNA reads TGTGCCAGCAGTGAACAAATCCAAGAGACCCAGTACTTC.

The chain joins TRBV9 to TRBJ2-3; D unresolved. V shed 0 bases and J shed 0 bases, with 8 bases lying between them. Germline CDR1 is SGDLS and CDR2 is YYNGEE. This CDR3 has 15 residues. The CDR3 here is CASSVEHSSTDTQYF. The CDR3 DNA reads TGTGCCAGCAGCGTAGAACATTCCAGCACAGATACGCAGTATTTT.

The rearrangement joins TRBV11-2 to TRBJ1-2, with D tentatively TRBD1 (6 bases). This CDR3 region has 14 residues. With 5 bases removed from V and 4 bases from J, the gap between germline ends came to 14 bases. Germline V lookup: CDR1 SGHAT, CDR2 FQNNGV. The CDR3, as DNA: TGTGCCAGCAGCCCCCACCAGGGGTCCTATGGCTACACCTTC. Residues: CASSPHQGSYGYTF.

V gene TRBV7-8 combines with J gene TRBJ2-3, with no clear D. CDR3 length equals 14 residues. Germline-derived CDR1 and CDR2 are SGHVS and FQNEAQ. V was clipped by 1 base and J by 0 bases, with 5 bases between them. CDR3 region: CASSLGASTDTQYF. CDR3 DNA: TGTGCCAGCAGCTTAGGGGCCAGCACAGATACGCAGTATTTT.

The V gene is TRBV5-6, the J gene TRBJ2-2; D perhaps matches TRBD2 (5 bases). The CDR3 is made up of 17 amino acids. Germline values: CDR1 SGHDT, CDR2 YYEEEE. V was cut by 0 bases and J by 8 bases, with 20 bases left in between. CDR3 DNA sequence: TGTGCCAGCAGCTTGGCCTTTGGGAGTATTCCGTCAGGGGAGCTGTTTTTT. Residues: CASSLAFGSIPSGELFF.

V usage is TRBV5-1 and J usage is TRBJ2-3; 10 bases align to TRBD1. The V and J ends lost 4 bases and 5 bases, in that order; junction bases with no gene match: 13. The CDR3 length is 17 residues. Germline CDR1 SGHRS, CDR2 YFSETQ. CDR3 coding DNA: TGCGCCAGCAGCACGGGACGGGACAGGGGCGGCGGAGATACGCAGTATTTT. It codes for CASSTGRDRGGGDTQYF. The full variable domain, with the rest looked up from reference TRBV5-1 and TRBJ2-3, is KAGVTQTPRYLIKTRGQQVTLSCSPISGHRSVSWYQQTPGQGLQFLFEYFSETQRNKGNFPGRFSGRQFSNSRSEMNVSTLELGDSALYLCASSTGRDRGGGDTQYFGPGTRLTVL.

This chain links TRBV7-9 with TRBJ2-1; TRBD1 matches 8 bases. This CDR3 is built from 16 residues. V dropped 4 bases and J dropped 8; count of bases not matched to a gene: 13. Germline V CDR1 and CDR2: SEHNR, FQNEAQ (reference sequence). CDR3 coding DNA: TGTGCCAGCAGCTCCGGGGAAGGACAGGGATTGGATGAGCAGTTCTTC. This translates into CASSSGEGQGLDEQFF.

The chain has TRBV6-5 and TRBJ1-6; D possibly corresponds to TRBD1 (5 bases). This CDR3 has 15 amino acids. The V gene lost 0 bases and the J gene lost 10 bases, with 13 bases spanning the gap. Germline V CDR1 and CDR2: MNHEY, SVGAGI. CDR3 residues: CASSYSGRLGSPLHF. For the CDR3, the DNA is TGTGCCAGCAGTTACTCGGGACGCCTTGGATCACCCCTCCACTTT.

This rearrangement joins TRBV18 to TRBJ2-3; the match to TRBD2 covers 8 bases. CDR3 size: 15 residues. Trimming took 3 bases from V and 5 from J; bases not matched to a gene: 7. Germline values: CDR1 KGHSH, CDR2 LQKENI. The CDR3, as DNA: TGTGCCAGCTCACCGTTAGCGGGATTGAAAGATACGCAGTATTTT. Protein: CASSPLAGLKDTQYF.

The rearrangement uses TRBV11-3 and TRBJ1-3; no reliable D call. Germline CDR1 SGHNT, CDR2 YENEEA. Between the trimmed V and J ends, which lost 5 bases and 0 bases, there was a span of 5 bases. The CDR3 is 13 residues long. The CDR3 protein is CASSHSSGNTIYF. The CDR3 DNA reads as TGTGCCAGCAGCCATAGCTCTGGAAACACCATATATTTT.

The chain has TRBV18 and TRBJ1-2; D call uncertain. V was pared by 5 bases and J by 7 bases, with 17 bases between. Germline assignment: CDR1 KGHSH and CDR2 LQKENI. CDR3 length equals 14 residues. CDR3 protein: CASSNGSRSGGYTF. CDR3 in DNA: TGTGCCAGCTCAAACGGGAGTAGGTCGGGTGGCTACACCTTC.

The chain recombines TRBV28 with TRBJ2-5; 16 bases align to TRBD2. The CDR3 covers 16 residues. Germline CDR1 is MDHEN and CDR2 is SYDVKM. V trimming: 3 bases; J trimming: 5 bases; junction bases outside the gene matches: 3. The CDR3, as DNA: TGTGCCAGCAGTTTGGGACTAGCGGGAGGGCTTGAGACCCAGTACTTC. It yields the protein CASSLGLAGGLETQYF.

The chain combines TRBV30 with TRBJ1-4; D is unclear. This CDR3 is built from 13 residues. V was cut by 3 bases and J by 3 bases, with 8 bases left in between. Germline V CDR1 and CDR2: GTSNPN, SVGIG (reference sequence). CDR3 sequence: CAWRYSPNEKLFF. In nucleotides, the CDR3 is TGTGCCTGGAGGTACAGTCCTAATGAAAAACTGTTTTTT.

This clone was picked up one time. The chain recombines TRBV9 with TRBJ2-3; no definite D call. The CDR3 has 14 amino acids. Germline V gene lookup returns CDR1 SGDLS and CDR2 YYNGEE. The V and J ends lost 2 bases and 2 bases respectively, with 9 bases between them. CDR3 in amino acids: CASSVRGTTDTQYF. The CDR3 nucleotides are TGTGCCAGCAGCGTTCGCGGCACCACAGATACGCAGTATTTT.

The chain recombines TRBV5-1 with TRBJ2-7, with TRBD2 identical over 12 bases. The CDR3 extends over 20 amino acids. Looked up from germline, CDR1 is SGHRS and CDR2 is YFSETQ. With 2 bases clipped from V and 1 base from J, the junction kept 16 bases outside the gene matches. CDR3 protein: CASSFRVGRLAGDESYEQYF. CDR3 bases: TGCGCCAGCAGCTTCCGGGTGGGACGACTAGCGGGAGATGAATCCTACGAGCAGTACTTC.

The chain employs TRBV2 and TRBJ1-1; perhaps TRBD1 as D (6 bases). The CDR3 runs to 13 residues. In germline, CDR1 is SNHLY, CDR2 FYNNEI. The ends were cut back, 5 bases at V and 3 bases at J, with 10 bases in the middle. The CDR3 DNA reads as TGTGCCAGCAGTACAGGGTTTGACACTGAAGCTTTCTTT. Amino acid sequence: CASSTGFDTEAFF.

This clone occurred once. The chain carries TRBV7-2 and TRBJ2-7; 11 bases match TRBD2. The CDR3 runs to 15 residues. The ends lost 4 bases at V and 3 bases at J; junction bases unmatched: 5. Germline V gene data show CDR1 as SGHTA and CDR2 as FQGNSA. The DNA for the CDR3 is TGTGCCAGCAGCTCGACTAGCGGGGCCCACTACGAGCAGTACTTC. Translating gives CASSSTSGAHYEQYF. The full variable domain, completed using reference TRBV7-2 and TRBJ2-7, is GAGVSQSPSNKVTEKGKDVELRCDPISGHTALYWYRQSLGQGLEFLIYFQGNSAPDKSGLPSDRFSAERTGGSVSTLTIQRTQQEDSAVYLCASSSTSGAHYEQYFGPGTRLTVT.

The genes are TRBV19 and TRBJ1-3, with D possibly TRBD1 on 5 matching bases. Germline V gene data show CDR1 as LNHDA and CDR2 as SQIVND (reference sequence). There are 13 residues in the CDR3. Trimming shortened V by 5 bases and J by 2 bases, and 7 bases separated the two germline ends. DNA of the CDR3: TGTGCCAGTAGTCCGGGGCCTGGAAACACCATATATTTT. Protein product: CASSPGPGNTIYF.

The chain uses TRBV20-1 and TRBJ1-2; D is undetermined. The length of the CDR3 is 10 residues. Per the germline V gene, CDR1 is DFQATT and CDR2 is SNEGSKA (reference sequence). Trimming stripped 4 bases from V and 4 bases from J, with 4 bases between. CDR3 coding DNA: TGCAGTGCTATGTCCTATGGCTACACCTTC. This translates into CSAMSYGYTF.

The rearrangement joins TRBV5-5 to TRBJ1-1; unclear D gene. The CDR3 runs 11 residues. CDR1 and CDR2 from the germline V gene are SGHKS and YYEKEE (reference sequence). V was trimmed by 4 bases and J by 3 bases, leaving 4 bases between them. The CDR3 DNA follows: TGTGCCAGCAGCAGTTACACTGAAGCTTTCTTT. This translates into CASSSYTEAFF.